This T cell receptor beta chain was obtained from a study of blood T cell repertoires in COVID-19. This clone has only one observation. The CDR3 loop spans 15 amino acids. Germline CDR1 and CDR2: SGHDT and YYEEEE. V was clipped by 4 bases and J by 0 bases, with 14 bases between them. Some clones are missing from TCRdb's copy, which holds only in-frame ones; the method was immunoSEQ multiplex PCR. The sample holds fewer than 500,000 clones, 85% to 90% seen once. The source of this sequence is a young man with COVID-19, enrolled during active disease. The V call is TRBV5-6, the J call TRBJ2-7; a weak D match, TRBD2 (6 bases). The sample consisted of peripheral blood. CDR3 loop: CASSLGRTSSYEQYF. CDR3 nucleotide sequence: TGTGCCAGCAGCCTAGGGAGGACCAGCTCCTACGAGCAGTACTTC.